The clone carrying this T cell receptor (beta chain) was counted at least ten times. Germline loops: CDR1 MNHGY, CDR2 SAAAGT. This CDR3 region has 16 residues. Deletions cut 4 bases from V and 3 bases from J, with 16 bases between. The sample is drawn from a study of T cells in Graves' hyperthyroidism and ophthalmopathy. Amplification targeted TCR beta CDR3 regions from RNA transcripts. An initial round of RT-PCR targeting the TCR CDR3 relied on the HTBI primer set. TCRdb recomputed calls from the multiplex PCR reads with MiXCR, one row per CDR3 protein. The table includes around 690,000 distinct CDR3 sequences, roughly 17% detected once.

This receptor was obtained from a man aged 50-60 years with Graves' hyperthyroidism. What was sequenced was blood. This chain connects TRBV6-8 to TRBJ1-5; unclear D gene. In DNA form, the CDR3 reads TGTGCCAGCAGTTGGGTGGACCCAAAAGCCAATCAGCCCCAGCATTTT. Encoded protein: CASSWVDPKANQPQHF.